This T cell receptor (beta chain) was found in a study of T cell responses to AZD1222 COVID-19 vaccine. The study, taken as a whole, reports: At 160-218 and 743-854, vaccine-associated CD4 TCRs were dominant, and they spanned spike. Nearly half of the spike-specific TCRs reportedly recognize variant regions that carry no mutations.

Germline CDR1 MDHEN, CDR2 SYDVKM. With V trimmed by 2 bases and J by 6 bases, 7 bases remained unmatched. The CDR3 loop spans 14 amino acids. The protocol was immunoSEQ multiplex PCR, while the TCRdb copy is restricted to in-frame clones and leaves out a portion. The data contain some 130,000 clones, around nine tenths of them singletons. Worth noting for this clone: Its antigen is still unknown.

Sequences were derived from peripheral blood, sampled on day 0 of AZD1222 vaccination. The V and J genes are TRBV28 and TRBJ2-7, with 7 positions matching TRBD2. The sequence was obtained from an adult in good health. CDR3 sequence (DNA): TGTGCCAGCAGTTTAGCGGGAGCCTCGGTCGAGCAGTACTTC. Translating gives CASSLAGASVEQYF.